This T cell receptor (beta chain) comes out of a study of blood T cell repertoires in COVID-19. Background on the study: Collection of acute and convalescent COVID-19 samples took place in the United States, Italy and Spain.

Germline lookup yields CDR1 SGHRS and CDR2 YFSETQ. The CDR3 has 14 residues. V was cut by 3 bases and J by 3 bases, with 13 bases left in between. Source study methods: Researchers report that nucleated cell counts were estimated from reference gene primer amplification. Sequenced by immunoSEQ multiplex PCR; TCRdb stores in-frame clones only, minus some. V and J calls and clone size are those listed in that table; D and trimming were worked out from the DNA. The top ten clones hold around 2.8% of a sample with about 190,000 clones, about three quarters of them seen once. Sequenced sample: peripheral blood. This chain links TRBV5-1 with TRBJ2-7; perhaps TRBD1 as D (6 bases). The source of this sequence is a woman of 80 years or more with active or convalescent COVID-19. The CDR3 region is CASSSTGSGYEQYF. In nucleotides, the CDR3 is TGCGCCAGCAGCTCTACAGGGTCGGGCTACGAGCAGTACTTC.